This is a list of T cell receptor beta chains from one sample in a study of response to subunit inactivated influenza vaccine. TCRdb processed the RT-PCR reads anew with MiXCR; each CDR3 protein has one entry. The top ten clones hold 9.5% to 12% of a sample with more than 500,000 distinct CDR3 sequences, around 11% of them seen once. These records were also assigned to another study, of T cells expressing NK-cell markers.

Sequencing used PBMCs from blood, obtained on the day of vaccination. The receptors derive from a man aged 45-60 years who received an inactivated influenza vaccine. Each CDR3 is given with its conserved first and last residue. Each record gives: clone size, J gene, V gene, D gene, CDR3 DNA, CDR3 protein. D genes are given only for firm matches. Only part of the rows carry a size: once, few, many, or a class if the clone is expanded.

size: few
J: TRBJ2-7
V: TRBV29-1
D: TRBD1
DNA: TGCAGCGTCTCCGGGACAGGGGAAACGGAACAGTACTTC
CDR3: CSVSGTGETEQYF

size: -
J: TRBJ2-3
V: TRBV28
D: -
DNA: TGTGCCAGCAGGACGAGGATCACAGATACGCAGTATTTT
CDR3: CASRTRITDTQYF

size: few
J: TRBJ2-1
V: TRBV7-8
D: TRBD2
DNA: TGTGCCAGCAGCTTAAGGCGGCTAGCGGGGGGTGGTGAGCAGTTCTTC
CDR3: CASSLRRLAGGGEQFF

size: -
J: TRBJ1-5
V: TRBV19
D: TRBD1
DNA: TGTGCCAGTAGCCACGGACAGGGTCGCTTAAGCAATCAGCCCCAGCATTTT
CDR3: CASSHGQGRLSNQPQHF

size: -
J: TRBJ2-7
V: TRBV15
D: -
DNA: TGTGCCACCAGCAGAGATCTGGGACATTCCTACGAGCAGTACTTC
CDR3: CATSRDLGHSYEQYF

size: -
J: TRBJ2-7
V: TRBV20-1
D: -
DNA: TGCAGTGCTTTCCGGGACTCCTACGAGCAGTACTTC
CDR3: CSAFRDSYEQYF

size: many
J: TRBJ2-5
V: TRBV4-3
D: TRBD2
DNA: TGCGCCAGCAGCCACGGGGGGCAAGAGACCCAGTACTTC
CDR3: CASSHGGQETQYF

size: few
J: TRBJ2-2
V: TRBV7-2
D: TRBD1
DNA: TGTGCCAGCAGCTCACGACAGGGGGCGCGTAGCCTGTTTTTT
CDR3: CASSSRQGARSLFF

size: -
J: TRBJ2-4
V: TRBV20-1
D: -
DNA: TGCAGTGCTAGAGAATCGCTACCAGGGGACATTCAGTACTTC
CDR3: CSARESLPGDIQYF

size: -
J: TRBJ2-1
V: TRBV10-3
D: TRBD2
DNA: TGTGCCATCAGCGGGGGGTCAGGACTTTACAATGAGCAGTTCTTC
CDR3: CAISGGSGLYNEQFF

size: -
J: TRBJ1-1
V: TRBV13
D: TRBD1
DNA: TGTGCCAGCAGGCGGGGACAGACTTACACTGAAGCTTTCTTT
CDR3: CASRRGQTYTEAFF